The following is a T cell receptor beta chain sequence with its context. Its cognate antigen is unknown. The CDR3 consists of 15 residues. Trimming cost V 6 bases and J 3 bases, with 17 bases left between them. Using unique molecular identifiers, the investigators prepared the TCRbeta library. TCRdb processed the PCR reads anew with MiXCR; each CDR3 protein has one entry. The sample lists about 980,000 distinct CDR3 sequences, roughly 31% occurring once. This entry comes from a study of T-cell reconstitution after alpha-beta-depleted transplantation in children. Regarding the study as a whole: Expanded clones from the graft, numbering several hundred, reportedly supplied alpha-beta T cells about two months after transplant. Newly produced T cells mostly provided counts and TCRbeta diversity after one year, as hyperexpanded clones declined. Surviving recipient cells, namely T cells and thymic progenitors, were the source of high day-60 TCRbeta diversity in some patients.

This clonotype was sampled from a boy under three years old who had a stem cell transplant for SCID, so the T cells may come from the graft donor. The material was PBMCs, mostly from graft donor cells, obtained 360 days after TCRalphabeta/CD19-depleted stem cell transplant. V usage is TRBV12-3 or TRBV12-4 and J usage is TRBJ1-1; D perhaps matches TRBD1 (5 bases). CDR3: CASSPPAGLDTEAFF. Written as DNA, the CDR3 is TGTGCCAGCAGCCCCCCCGCAGGGCTGGACACTGAAGCTTTCTTT.